The 29 T cell receptor beta chains in this list originate from one sample, sequenced in a study of type 1 and type 2 diabetes patients. The PCR template was genomic DNA. A primer set of 30 forward and 13 reverse primers amplified the CDR3. Each CDR3 protein gets one entry after TCRdb re-called the multiplex PCR reads with MiXCR. The sample holds about 270,000 distinct CDR3 sequences, around 47% seen once. The sequencing sample was made of peripheral blood mononuclear cells (PBMCs). These TCRs come from a man younger than 35 with type 2 diabetes.

The chain has TRBV5-1 and TRBJ1-1, with D perhaps TRBD1 (6 bases). This CDR3 is 17 amino acids long. CDR1 and CDR2 from the germline V gene are SGHRS and YFSETQ. Trimming removed 4 bases from V and 0 bases from J, with 19 bases in between. CDR3 coding DNA: TGCGCCAGCAGCCAGAGAGGTGGGGACAACTTGAACACTGAAGCTTTCTTT. This encodes CASSQRGGDNLNTEAFF.

This clonotype was seen a handful of times. V and J are TRBV2 and TRBJ1-1; D remains unclear. V gave up 7 bases and J gave up 1 base, with 1 base separating them. This CDR3 region has 10 residues. CDR1 SNHLY and CDR2 FYNNEI come from the germline V gene. The CDR3 DNA reads TGTGCCAGCAAGAACACTGAAGCTTTCTTT. This gives the protein CASKNTEAFF.

This CDR3 is CASKEDRGYQETQYF. CDR3 DNA: TGTGCCAGCAAGGAGGACAGGGGGTACCAAGAGACCCAGTACTTC. The genes are TRBV2 and TRBJ2-5, with 10 bases identical to TRBD1. The CDR3 totals 15 residues. Germline assignment: CDR1 SNHLY and CDR2 FYNNEI. J was trimmed by 0 bases and V by 7 bases; bases with no gene match: 5.

J is TRBJ1-5 and V is TRBV15; 7 nucleotides agree with TRBD1. The trim removed 1 base at V and 6 bases at J, leaving 12 bases unmatched. The CDR3 contains 17 residues. The germline V gene has CDR1 LNHNV and CDR2 YYDKDF (reference sequence). Written as DNA, the CDR3 is TGTGCCACCAGCAGAGGAACGGCAGGGGGGCAAGGTCAGCCCCAGCATTTT. Translated, it gives CATSRGTAGGQGQPQHF.

The CDR3 sequence: CSVGNSNTDTQYF. The DNA of the CDR3 is TGCAGCGTTGGCAACTCCAACACAGATACGCAGTATTTT. The V gene is TRBV29-1, the J gene TRBJ2-3, with D unresolved. V shed 4 bases and J shed 2 bases, with 10 bases lying between them. This CDR3 has 13 amino acids. CDR1 is SQVTM and CDR2 is ANQGSEA in the germline V gene.

This clonotype is a singleton in its sample. The junction and the germline gene differ at one end; a read error may be behind it. The gene calls are TRBV7-8 and TRBJ1-1; D is uncertain. From germline, CDR1 is SGHVS and CDR2 FQNEAQ. This CDR3 spans 15 amino acids. Written as DNA, the CDR3 is TGTGCCAGCAGCTTAGACCTGGAGACGAACACTAAAGCTTTCTTT. Protein product: CASSLDLETNTKAFF.

V is TRBV7-3 and J is TRBJ2-5, with TRBD1 as a possible D gene (5 bases). Per germline, CDR1 SGHTA and CDR2 FQGTGA. V was pared by 5 bases and J by 0 bases, with 13 bases between. The CDR3 extends over 15 amino acids. As DNA, the CDR3 is TGTGCCAGCAGCCTACTTTGGGGCTACCAAGAGACCCAGTACTTC. It encodes CASSLLWGYQETQYF. The whole variable domain, remainder taken from reference TRBV7-3 and TRBJ2-5, is GAGVSQTPSNKVTEKGKYVELRCDPISGHTALYWYRQSLGQGPEFLIYFQGTGAADDSGLPNDRFFAVRPEGSVSTLKIQRTERGDSAVYLCASSLLWGYQETQYFGPGTRLLVL.

In its sample, this clonotype was seen a few times. A junction end diverges from the germline sequence, so it may reflect a read error. This chain connects TRBV7-7 to TRBJ1-1; D may be TRBD1 (5 bases). The CDR3 covers 14 residues. CDR1 is SSHAT, CDR2 FNYEAQ, per germline (reference sequence). This chain's CDR3 is CASSLGEGFTEAFF. The CDR3 region has the DNA TGTGCTAGCAGCTTAGGGGAGGGGTTCACTGAAGCTTTCTTT. Variable domain in full (rest from reference TRBV7-7 and TRBJ1-1): GAGVSQSPRYKVTKRGQDVTLRCDPISSHATLYWYQQALGQGPEFLTYFNYEAQPDKSGLPSDRFSAERPEGSISTLTIQRTEQRDSAMYRCASSLGEGFTEAFFGQGTRLTVV.

The table lists this clonotype with many counts. This sequence joins TRBV2 and TRBJ1-2, with a weak D call TRBD1 (6 bases). Trimming left V 6 bases short and J 5 bases short, with 19 bases between. Looked up from germline, CDR1 is SNHLY and CDR2 is FYNNEI. The CDR3 sequence is 15 residues long. In DNA, the CDR3 is TGTGCCAGCAGCGAGGGGGTGGGCAGAAGATATGGCTACACCTTC. Its translation is CASSEGVGRRYGYTF.

This clonotype was detected only a few times. The rearrangement uses TRBV7-2 and TRBJ1-1; D is ambiguous. V lost 5 bases and J 4 bases, leaving 14 bases between the germline ends. CDR3 length equals 14 residues. Germline-derived CDR1 and CDR2 are SGHTA and FQGNSA. CDR3 coding DNA: TGTGCCAGCAGCCTCCGACGGAGGAGCACTGAAGCTTTCTTT. This codes for CASSLRRRSTEAFF. Full variable domain (remainder filled in from reference TRBV7-2 and TRBJ1-1): GAGVSQSPSNKVTEKGKDVELRCDPISGHTALYWYRQSLGQGLEFLIYFQGNSAPDKSGLPSDRFSAERTGGSVSTLTIQRTQQEDSAVYLCASSLRRRSTEAFFGQGTRLTVV.

The sample holds a few counts of this clonotype. The chain links TRBV6-1 to TRBJ1-2; D is possibly TRBD1 (6 bases). The germline CDR1 and CDR2 sequences are MNHNS and SASEGT. V was pared by 6 bases and J by 5 bases, with 10 bases between. The CDR3 covers 12 residues. The CDR3 here is CASRGGGYGYTF. DNA for the CDR3: TGTGCCAGCAGAGGAGGGGGATATGGCTACACCTTC.

The gene calls are TRBV20-1 and TRBJ1-6; D is unclear. V lost 0 bases to trimming and J lost 3 bases, with 12 bases between them. Looked up from germline, CDR1 is DFQATT and CDR2 is SNEGSKA (reference sequence). This CDR3 comprises 16 residues. The CDR3 nucleotides are TGCAGTGCTAGAGATTTGAGGGAGCTCTATAATTCACCCCTCCACTTT. Translation gives CSARDLRELYNSPLHF.

Details on this clonotype: This may arise from a read error, as a much more abundant clone is one base away. The chain joins TRBV30 to TRBJ2-6, with D unresolved. The germline V gene encodes CDR1 GTSNPN and CDR2 SVGIG (reference sequence). The CDR3 is 16 amino acids. Trimming took 4 bases from V and 0 from J, leaving 13 bases between them. The CDR3 sequence is CAWTVGFSSGANVLTF. The CDR3 DNA follows: TGTGCCTGGACTGTAGGCTTCAGCTCTGGGGCCAACGTCCTGACTTTC.

The chain couples TRBV28 to TRBJ2-1; D is undetermined. This CDR3 contains 15 residues. Germline-derived CDR1 and CDR2 are MDHEN and SYDVKM. V shed 7 bases and J shed 4 bases, with 17 bases lying between them. CDR3: CASKLVTVGYNEQFF. The CDR3 DNA reads as TGTGCCAGCAAACTCGTCACGGTCGGTTACAATGAGCAGTTCTTC.

There are a few counts of this clonotype. The V call is TRBV30, the J call TRBJ2-1; 11 bases fit TRBD2. The V gene end was trimmed by 7 bases and the J gene end by 5 bases; junction bases not matched to a gene: 10. The germline V gene encodes CDR1 GTSNPN and CDR2 SVGIG (reference sequence). This CDR3 has 15 amino acids. This chain's CDR3 is CAYTLAGDYDNEQFF. As DNA, the CDR3 is TGTGCCTACACACTAGCGGGAGATTACGACAATGAGCAGTTCTTC.

The J gene is TRBJ1-3, the V gene TRBV6-5; a weak D match, TRBD1 (5 bases). Between the trimmed V and J ends, which lost 2 bases and 0 bases, there was a span of 8 bases. The CDR3 consists of 15 residues. Germline CDR1 reads MNHEY; CDR2 reads SVGAGI. The CDR3 loop reads CASSYDSSSGNTIYF. CDR3 coding DNA: TGTGCCAGCAGTTACGACAGTTCCTCTGGAAACACCATATATTTT.

This clonotype was seen once. The chain has TRBV4-1 and TRBJ2-7; the match to TRBD2 covers 10 bases. CDR1 is MGHRA and CDR2 is YSYEKL in the germline V gene. CDR3 size: 15 residues. With 8 bases clipped from V and 4 bases from J, the junction kept 11 bases outside the gene matches. This chain's CDR3 is CASEPQAGGPYEQYF. As DNA, the CDR3 is TGCGCCAGCGAACCCCAAGCGGGAGGGCCTTACGAGCAGTACTTC.

Of note for this clonotype: Compared with germline, one end of the junction differs, possibly owing to a read error. The J gene is TRBJ1-3, the V gene TRBV19; D perhaps matches TRBD1 (5 bases). Per germline, CDR1 LNHDA and CDR2 SQIVND (reference sequence). The CDR3 has 19 amino acids. CDR3 residues: CASSIAAPPGGPSGNIIYF. The CDR3 DNA follows: TGTGCCAGTAGTATAGCCGCGCCGCCGGGGGGACCCTCTGGAAACATCATATATTTT.

Only a few counts were recorded for this clonotype. The chain employs TRBV19 and TRBJ2-7, with 12 bases fitting TRBD2. The CDR3 is 15 amino acids. The germline gives CDR1 LNHDA, CDR2 SQIVND (reference sequence). The V and J ends lost 4 bases and 3 bases, in that order; junction bases with no gene match: 4. The chain's CDR3 is CASSTWTSGNYEQYF. Written as DNA, the CDR3 is TGTGCCAGTAGTACCTGGACTAGCGGGAACTACGAGCAGTACTTC.

The V call is TRBV11-3, the J call TRBJ2-1; tentative D call: TRBD2 (6 bases). This CDR3 spans 15 amino acids. V lost 4 bases and J lost 3, with 13 bases in between. Germline CDR1 SGHNT, CDR2 YENEEA. The CDR3 protein is CASSWSLASYNEQFF. Here the CDR3 DNA reads TGTGCCAGCAGCTGGAGTCTAGCGAGCTACAATGAGCAGTTCTTC.

The V and J genes are TRBV7-8 and TRBJ1-2, with D perhaps TRBD1 (5 bases). The germline V and J ends were trimmed by 4 bases and 9 bases, with 18 bases remaining between them. From germline, CDR1 is SGHVS and CDR2 FQNEAQ. This CDR3 has 14 residues. CDR3 DNA sequence: TGTGCCAGCAGCTCGCCGCAGGGTCGTGGAAGCTACACCTTC. Its protein product is CASSSPQGRGSYTF.

The chain carries TRBV7-2 and TRBJ2-3; D is undetermined. Germline V gene lookup returns CDR1 SGHTA and CDR2 FQGNSA. V was trimmed by 2 bases and J by 1 base, leaving 10 bases between them. The CDR3 loop spans 15 amino acids. The CDR3 sequence is CASSLSVSRTDTQYF. In nucleotides, the CDR3 is TGTGCCAGCAGCTTATCTGTCAGCCGCACAGATACGCAGTATTTT.

This chain joins TRBV7-2 and TRBJ2-1, with 10 bases that match TRBD2. J was trimmed by 3 bases and V by 4 bases; bases with no gene match: 3. The CDR3 loop spans 15 amino acids. Germline loops: CDR1 SGHTA, CDR2 FQGNSA. The CDR3 DNA reads as TGTGCCAGCAGCTCAACTAGCGGGGTCTACAATGAGCAGTTCTTC. This encodes CASSSTSGVYNEQFF.

This clonotype was seen at least ten times. The V and J genes are TRBV15 and TRBJ2-5; TRBD1 matches at 7 bases. In germline, CDR1 is LNHNV, CDR2 YYDKDF (reference sequence). CDR3 size: 14 residues. J lost 5 bases, V lost 3 bases, and 6 bases had no gene match. The CDR3 DNA reads TGTGCCACCAGCAGCGGACAGGCGGCGGAGACCCAGTACTTC. Amino acids: CATSSGQAAETQYF.

A note on this clonotype: The DNA is left out, because the CDR3 cannot be placed on it with certainty; the CDR3 is given as TCRdb lists it. The CDR3 here is CATSARESLVYEQYFGPGTEAFF. The chain recombines TRBV24-1 with TRBJ1-1; TRBD1, as called in the table, went unchecked against the DNA. In germline, CDR1 is KGHDR, CDR2 SFDVKD. Termini included, the CDR3 measures 23 amino acids.

This clonotype appeared a few times. The J gene is TRBJ2-1, the V gene TRBV9; perhaps TRBD1 as D (5 bases). In germline, CDR1 is SGDLS, CDR2 YYNGEE. Trimming removed 0 bases at V and 12 bases at J, with 13 bases between. This CDR3 comprises 13 residues. This CDR3 is CASSVADSTGQFF. CDR3 nucleotide sequence: TGTGCCAGCAGCGTAGCTGATAGTACAGGGCAGTTCTTC.

The chain recombines TRBV11-2 with TRBJ2-1; the match to TRBD2 covers 7 bases. The V and J ends lost 1 base and 3 bases, in that order; junction bases with no gene match: 3. Germline CDR1 SGHAT, CDR2 FQNNGV. CDR3 length: 15 amino acids. The CDR3 is CASSLVSGYYNEQFF. The CDR3 coding sequence is TGTGCCAGCAGCTTAGTTAGCGGGTACTACAATGAGCAGTTCTTC.

This chain joins TRBV2 and TRBJ1-1; D remains unclear. The germline V gene encodes CDR1 SNHLY and CDR2 FYNNEI. The CDR3 covers 13 residues. V lost 6 bases and J lost 2, with 10 bases in between. The CDR3 is CASRTDGNTEAFF. The CDR3 region has the DNA TGTGCCAGCAGGACGGACGGAAACACTGAAGCTTTCTTT.

In this sample, this clonotype turned up many times. The chain is built from TRBV2 and TRBJ1-1; 7 nucleotides agree with TRBD1. Germline loops: CDR1 SNHLY, CDR2 FYNNEI. V lost 9 bases, J lost 3 bases, and 7 bases stayed unmatched. The CDR3 sequence is 13 residues long. CDR3 sequence (DNA): TGTGCCAGGGACCTCACAGGGGACACTGAAGCTTTCTTT. Translation: CARDLTGDTEAFF.